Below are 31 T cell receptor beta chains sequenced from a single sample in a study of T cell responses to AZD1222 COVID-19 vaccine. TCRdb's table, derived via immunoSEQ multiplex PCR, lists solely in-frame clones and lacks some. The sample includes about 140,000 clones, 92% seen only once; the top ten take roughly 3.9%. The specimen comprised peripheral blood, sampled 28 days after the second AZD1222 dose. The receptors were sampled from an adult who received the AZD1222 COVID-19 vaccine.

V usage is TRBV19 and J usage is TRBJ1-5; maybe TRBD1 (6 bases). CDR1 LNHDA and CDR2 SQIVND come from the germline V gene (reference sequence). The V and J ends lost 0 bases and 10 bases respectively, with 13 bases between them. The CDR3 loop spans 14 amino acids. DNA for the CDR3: TGTGCCAGTAGTATAGATCTTGGGGGGGGCCCCCAGCATTTT. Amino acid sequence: CASSIDLGGGPQHF. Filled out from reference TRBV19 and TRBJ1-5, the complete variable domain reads DGGITQSPKYLFRKEGQNVTLSCEQNLNHDAMYWYRQDPGQGLRLIYYSQIVNDFQKGDIAEGYSVSREKKESFPLTVTSAQKNPTAFYLCASSIDLGGGPQHFGDGTRLSIL.

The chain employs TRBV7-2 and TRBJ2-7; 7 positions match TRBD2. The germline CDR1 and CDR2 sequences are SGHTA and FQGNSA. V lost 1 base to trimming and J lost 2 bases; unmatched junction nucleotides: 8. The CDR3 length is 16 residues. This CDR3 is CASSLGGSGLPYEQYF. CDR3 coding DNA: TGTGCCAGCAGCTTAGGGGGTAGCGGGTTACCCTACGAGCAGTACTTC. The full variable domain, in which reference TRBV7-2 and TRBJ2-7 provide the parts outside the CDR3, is GAGVSQSPSNKVTEKGKDVELRCDPISGHTALYWYRQSLGQGLEFLIYFQGNSAPDKSGLPSDRFSAERTGGSVSTLTIQRTQQEDSAVYLCASSLGGSGLPYEQYFGPGTRLTVT.

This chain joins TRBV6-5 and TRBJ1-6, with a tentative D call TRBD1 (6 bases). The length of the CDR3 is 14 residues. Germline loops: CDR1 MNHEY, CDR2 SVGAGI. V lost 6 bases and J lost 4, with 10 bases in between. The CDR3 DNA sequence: TGTGCCAGCAGACGCCAGGGGTATAATTCACCCCTCCACTTT. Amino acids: CASRRQGYNSPLHF.

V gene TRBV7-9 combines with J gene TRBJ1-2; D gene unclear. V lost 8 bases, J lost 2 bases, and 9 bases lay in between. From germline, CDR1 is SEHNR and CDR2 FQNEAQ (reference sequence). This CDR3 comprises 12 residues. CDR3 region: CASGSPNYGYTF. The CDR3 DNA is TGTGCCAGCGGGAGTCCCAACTATGGCTACACCTTC.

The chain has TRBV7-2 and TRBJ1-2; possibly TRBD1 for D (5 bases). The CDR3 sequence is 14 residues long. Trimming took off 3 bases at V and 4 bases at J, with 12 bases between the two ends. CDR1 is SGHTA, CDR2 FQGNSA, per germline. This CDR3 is CASSFYGGPYGYTF. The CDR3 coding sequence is TGTGCCAGCAGCTTTTATGGGGGTCCCTATGGCTACACCTTC.

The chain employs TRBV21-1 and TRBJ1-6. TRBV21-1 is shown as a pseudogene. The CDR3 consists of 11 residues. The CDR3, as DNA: TGTGCCAGCCGGAGAAATTCACCCCTCCACTTT. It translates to CASRRNSPLHF.

CDR3 bases: TGCAGCGTACCGGGCCTTATGAACACTGAAGCTTTCTTT. Residues: CSVPGLMNTEAFF. The rearrangement links TRBV29-1 to TRBJ1-1; D uncertain. The germline CDR1 and CDR2 sequences are SQVTM and ANQGSEA. The V end was cut by 6 bases, the J end by 0 bases, with 11 bases between. This CDR3 has 13 amino acids.

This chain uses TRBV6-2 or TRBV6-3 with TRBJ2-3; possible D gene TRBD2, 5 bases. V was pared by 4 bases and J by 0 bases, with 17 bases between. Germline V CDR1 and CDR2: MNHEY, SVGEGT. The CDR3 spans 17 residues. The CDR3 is CASSSEIAIQSTDTQYF. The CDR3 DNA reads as TGTGCCAGCAGTTCCGAGATAGCGATACAGAGCACAGATACGCAGTATTTT.

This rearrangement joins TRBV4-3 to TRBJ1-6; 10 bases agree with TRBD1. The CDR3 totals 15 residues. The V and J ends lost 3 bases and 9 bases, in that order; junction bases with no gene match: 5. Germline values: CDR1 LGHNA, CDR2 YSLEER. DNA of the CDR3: TGCGCCAGCAGCCACGGGACAGGGGACGTTTCACCCCTCCACTTT. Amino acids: CASSHGTGDVSPLHF.

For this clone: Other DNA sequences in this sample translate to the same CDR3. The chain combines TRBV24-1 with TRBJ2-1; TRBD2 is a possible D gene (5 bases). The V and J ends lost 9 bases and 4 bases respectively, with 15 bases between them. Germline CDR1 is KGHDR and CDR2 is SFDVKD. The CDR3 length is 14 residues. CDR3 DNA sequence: TGTGCCACCGGCGGTGAGGGTCCTTACAATGAGCAGTTCTTC. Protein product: CATGGEGPYNEQFF.

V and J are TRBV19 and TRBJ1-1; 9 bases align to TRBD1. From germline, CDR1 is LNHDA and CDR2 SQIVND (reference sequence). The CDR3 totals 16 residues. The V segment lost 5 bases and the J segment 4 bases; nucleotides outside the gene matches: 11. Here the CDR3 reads CASSGGQGPFGTEAFF. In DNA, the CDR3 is TGTGCCAGTAGTGGAGGACAGGGGCCCTTTGGCACTGAAGCTTTCTTT.

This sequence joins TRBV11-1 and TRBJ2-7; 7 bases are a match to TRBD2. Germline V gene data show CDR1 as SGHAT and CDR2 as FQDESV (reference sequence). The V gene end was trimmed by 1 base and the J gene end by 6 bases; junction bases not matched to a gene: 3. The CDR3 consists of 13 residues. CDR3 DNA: TGTGCCAGCAGCTTAGAGCGGGGTTTCGAGCAGTACTTC. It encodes CASSLERGFEQYF.

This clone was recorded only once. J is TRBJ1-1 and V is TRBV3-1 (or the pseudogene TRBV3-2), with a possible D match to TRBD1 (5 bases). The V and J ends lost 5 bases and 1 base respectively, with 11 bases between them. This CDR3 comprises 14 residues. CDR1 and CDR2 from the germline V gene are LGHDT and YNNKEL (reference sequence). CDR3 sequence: CASSVLGQNTEAFF. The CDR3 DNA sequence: TGTGCCAGCAGCGTTCTAGGACAGAACACTGAAGCTTTCTTT.

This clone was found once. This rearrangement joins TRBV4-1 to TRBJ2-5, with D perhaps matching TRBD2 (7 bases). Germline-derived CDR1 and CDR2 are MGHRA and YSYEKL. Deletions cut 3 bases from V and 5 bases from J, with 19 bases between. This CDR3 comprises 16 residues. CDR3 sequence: CASSHEGGVLGETQYF. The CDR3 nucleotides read TGCGCCAGCAGCCACGAAGGGGGGGTGCTAGGGGAGACCCAGTACTTC.

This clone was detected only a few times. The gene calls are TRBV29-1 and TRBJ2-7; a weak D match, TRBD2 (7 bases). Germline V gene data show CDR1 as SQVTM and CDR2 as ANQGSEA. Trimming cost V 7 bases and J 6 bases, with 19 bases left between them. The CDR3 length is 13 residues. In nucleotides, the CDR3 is TGCAGCGGACGGGTGGGGGGGCGTTTCGAGCAGTACTTC. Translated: CSGRVGGRFEQYF.

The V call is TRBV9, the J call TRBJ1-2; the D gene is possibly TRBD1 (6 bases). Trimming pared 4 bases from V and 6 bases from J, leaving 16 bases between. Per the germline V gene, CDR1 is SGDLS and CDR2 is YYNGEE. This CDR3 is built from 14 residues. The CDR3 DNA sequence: TGTGCCAGCAGCTTTTCGGGACAATCGGATGGCTACACCTTC. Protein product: CASSFSGQSDGYTF.

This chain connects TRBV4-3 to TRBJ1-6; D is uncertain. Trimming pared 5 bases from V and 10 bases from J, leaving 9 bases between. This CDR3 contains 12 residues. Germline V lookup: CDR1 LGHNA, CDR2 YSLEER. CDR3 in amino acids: CASSSGISPLHF. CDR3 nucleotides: TGCGCCAGCAGCTCGGGGATCTCACCCCTCCACTTT.

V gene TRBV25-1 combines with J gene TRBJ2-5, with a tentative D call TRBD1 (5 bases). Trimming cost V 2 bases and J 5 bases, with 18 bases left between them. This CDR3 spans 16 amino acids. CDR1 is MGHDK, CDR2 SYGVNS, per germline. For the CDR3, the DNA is TGTGCCAGCAGTGAAAAGGGGCAGGGTAAGAGGGAGACCCAGTACTTC. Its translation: CASSEKGQGKRETQYF.

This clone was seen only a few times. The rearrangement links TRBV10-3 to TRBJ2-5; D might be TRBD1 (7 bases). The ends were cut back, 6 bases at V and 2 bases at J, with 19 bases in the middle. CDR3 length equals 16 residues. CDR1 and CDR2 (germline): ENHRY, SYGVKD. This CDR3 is CAIRRGGQEKQETQYF. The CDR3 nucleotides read TGTGCCATCAGGAGGGGAGGACAGGAGAAGCAAGAGACCCAGTACTTC.

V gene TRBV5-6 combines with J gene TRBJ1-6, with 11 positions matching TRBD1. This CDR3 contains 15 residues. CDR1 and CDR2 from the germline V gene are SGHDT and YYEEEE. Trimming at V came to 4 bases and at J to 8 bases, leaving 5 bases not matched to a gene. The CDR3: CASSTLGQGDSPLHF. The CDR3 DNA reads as TGTGCCAGCAGCACCCTGGGACAGGGGGATTCACCCCTCCACTTT.

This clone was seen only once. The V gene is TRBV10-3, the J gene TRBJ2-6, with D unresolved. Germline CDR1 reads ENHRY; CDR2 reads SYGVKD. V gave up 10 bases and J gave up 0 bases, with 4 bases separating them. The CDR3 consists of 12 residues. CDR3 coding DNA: TGTGCCACCGACTCTGGGGCCAACGTCCTGACTTTC. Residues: CATDSGANVLTF.

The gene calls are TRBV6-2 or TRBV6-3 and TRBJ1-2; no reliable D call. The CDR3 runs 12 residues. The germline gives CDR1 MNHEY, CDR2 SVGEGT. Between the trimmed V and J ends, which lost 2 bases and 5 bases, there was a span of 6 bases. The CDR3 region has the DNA TGTGCCAGCAGTTACGCGGGTTATGGCTACACCTTC. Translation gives CASSYAGYGYTF.

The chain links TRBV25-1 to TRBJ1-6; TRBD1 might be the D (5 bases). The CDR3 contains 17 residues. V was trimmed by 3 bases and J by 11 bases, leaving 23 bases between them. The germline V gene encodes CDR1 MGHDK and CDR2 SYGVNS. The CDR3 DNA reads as TGTGCCAGCAGTGATCCGGGGACCAGAGGAAGTTTGACACCCCTCCACTTT. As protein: CASSDPGTRGSLTPLHF.

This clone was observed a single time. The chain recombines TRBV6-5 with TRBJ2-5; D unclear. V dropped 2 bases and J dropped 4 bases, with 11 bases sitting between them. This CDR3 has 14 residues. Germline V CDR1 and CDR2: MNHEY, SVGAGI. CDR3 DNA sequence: TGTGCCAGCAGTTACCTTAGTGGGATAGAGACCCAGTACTTC. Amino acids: CASSYLSGIETQYF.

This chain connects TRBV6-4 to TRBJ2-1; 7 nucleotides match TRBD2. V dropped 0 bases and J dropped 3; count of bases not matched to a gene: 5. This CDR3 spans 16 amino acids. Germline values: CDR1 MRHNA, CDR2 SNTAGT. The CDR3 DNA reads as TGTGCCAGCAGTGACTCAGGGCTAGCGGTCTACAATGAGCAGTTCTTC. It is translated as CASSDSGLAVYNEQFF.

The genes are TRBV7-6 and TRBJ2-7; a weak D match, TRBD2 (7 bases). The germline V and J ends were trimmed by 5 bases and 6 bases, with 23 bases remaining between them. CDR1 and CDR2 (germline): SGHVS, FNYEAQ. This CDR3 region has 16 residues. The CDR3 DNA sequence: TGTGCCAGCAGCCCGAGGGGGGGGGACCTACGGTCCGAGCAGTACTTC. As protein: CASSPRGGDLRSEQYF.

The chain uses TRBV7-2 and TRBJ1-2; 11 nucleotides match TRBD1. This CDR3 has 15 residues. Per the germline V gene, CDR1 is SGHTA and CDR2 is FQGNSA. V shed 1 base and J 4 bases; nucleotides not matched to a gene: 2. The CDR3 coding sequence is TGTGCCAGCAGCTTAGTCGGGACAGGGGGCTATGGCTACACCTTC. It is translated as CASSLVGTGGYGYTF. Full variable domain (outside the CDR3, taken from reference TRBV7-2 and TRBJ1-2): GAGVSQSPSNKVTEKGKDVELRCDPISGHTALYWYRQSLGQGLEFLIYFQGNSAPDKSGLPSDRFSAERTGGSVSTLTIQRTQQEDSAVYLCASSLVGTGGYGYTFGSGTRLTVV.

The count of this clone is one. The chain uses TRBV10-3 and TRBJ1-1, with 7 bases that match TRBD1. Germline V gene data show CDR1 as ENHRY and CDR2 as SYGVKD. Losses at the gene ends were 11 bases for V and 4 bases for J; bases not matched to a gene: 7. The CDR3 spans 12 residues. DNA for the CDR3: TGTGCCGGCGGGACAGTAGGCACTGAAGCTTTCTTT. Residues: CAGGTVGTEAFF.

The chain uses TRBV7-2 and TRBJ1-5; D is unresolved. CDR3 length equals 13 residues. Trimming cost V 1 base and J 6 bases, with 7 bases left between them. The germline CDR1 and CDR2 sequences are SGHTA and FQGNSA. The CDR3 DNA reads TGTGCCAGCAGCTTAGTGGGTGGTCAGCCCCAGCATTTT. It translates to CASSLVGGQPQHF.

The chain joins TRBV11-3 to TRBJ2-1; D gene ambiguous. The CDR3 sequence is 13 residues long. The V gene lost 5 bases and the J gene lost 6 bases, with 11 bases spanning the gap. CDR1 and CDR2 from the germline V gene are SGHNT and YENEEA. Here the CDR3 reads CASSARASNEQFF. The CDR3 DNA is TGTGCCAGCAGCGCCCGGGCCTCCAATGAGCAGTTCTTC.

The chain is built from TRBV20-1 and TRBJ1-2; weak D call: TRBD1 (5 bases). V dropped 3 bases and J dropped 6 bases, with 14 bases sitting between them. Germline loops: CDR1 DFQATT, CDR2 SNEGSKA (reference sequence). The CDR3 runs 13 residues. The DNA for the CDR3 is TGCAGTGCTAGTGAGGGACGGATCCATGGCTACACCTTC. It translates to CSASEGRIHGYTF.